The sequence of this T cell receptor beta chain was determined in a study of cytomegalovirus exposure and HLA in healthy donors. Study outcomes and limitations: For TCR beta chains, V- and J-gene trimming was later linked to a missense DCLRE1C variant. In most subjects, TCR beta sequences reportedly gave accurate predictions of HLA-A and HLA-B alleles. Judged likely to be a sequencing artifact was a cluster of highly shared sequence variants. Later analysis indicated greater clonal expansion among HLA-associated TCR beta chains than among equally common other chains.

Remarks on this clone: Its specificity is not known.

Researchers ran the PCR with 60 Vbeta and 13 Jbeta primers. Measured with immunoSEQ multiplex PCR; TCRdb has only the in-frame clones, and not every one. In total, the table holds around 77,000 clones. V lost 4 bases to trimming and J lost 1 base, with 12 bases between them. Germline CDR1 and CDR2: SGHRS and YFSETQ. This CDR3 has 15 amino acids. The chain uses TRBV5-1 and TRBJ2-4, with D tentatively TRBD1 (6 bases). The source of this sequence is a man aged 45 to 65 in good health and CMV-seropositive. What was sequenced was PBMCs. The CDR3 region is CASSDGQTAKNIQYF. In DNA form, the CDR3 reads TGCGCCAGCAGCGACGGACAGACGGCCAAAAACATTCAGTACTTC.